What follows are 13 T cell receptor beta chains derived from one specimen sequenced in a study of CD8 T cells in ankylosing spondylitis. MiXCR, applied by TCRdb to the 5' RACE reads, yields one record per CDR3 protein. The sample holds roughly 370,000 distinct CDR3 sequences, 20% to 25% seen once. These receptors are not linked to any known antigen. Study results and caveats: Ankylosing spondylitis blood seemed to carry a telltale TCR beta motif made of fewer than 10 highly homologous variants.

The sequenced material came from blood, either unsorted or a sorted T cell fraction (not recorded which). Every receptor here comes from a male donor with ankylosing spondylitis.

The rearrangement uses TRBV6-1 and TRBJ1-1; no clear D gene. Germline V gene data show CDR1 as MNHNS and CDR2 as SASEGT. V lost 7 bases to trimming and J lost 1 base, with 16 bases between them. The CDR3 runs to 15 residues. In nucleotides, the CDR3 is TGTGCCAGCACGATAGACGGCAACCAGAACACTGAAGCTTTCTTT. It yields the protein CASTIDGNQNTEAFF.

This clonotype came up a few times. The chain carries TRBV28 and TRBJ2-5, with D unclear. The CDR3 sequence is 16 residues long. Germline V lookup: CDR1 MDHEN, CDR2 SYDVKM. Trimming took off 5 bases at V and 2 bases at J, with 18 bases between the two ends. The CDR3 region is CASSHTTDNPQETQYF. In DNA form, the CDR3 reads TGTGCCAGCAGTCACACGACGGATAATCCTCAAGAGACCCAGTACTTC.

The chain couples TRBV12-3 or TRBV12-4 to TRBJ2-5, with a weak D call TRBD2 (5 bases). V shed 8 bases and J shed 9 bases, with 22 bases lying between them. This CDR3 has 14 amino acids. The DNA of the CDR3 is TGTGCCAGCTCCCTGGAGGTTAGGAGTGAGGCCCAGTACTTC. This codes for CASSLEVRSEAQYF.

There are a few counts of this clonotype. The rearrangement joins TRBV30 to TRBJ2-1; 9 nucleotides line up with TRBD2. After removal of 1 base from V and 8 bases from J, the junction contained 12 bases not matched to a gene. The germline V gene encodes CDR1 GTSNPN and CDR2 SVGIG (reference sequence). There are 16 residues in the CDR3. CDR3 sequence: CAWSAHLAGRRDEQFF. The CDR3 coding sequence is TGTGCCTGGAGTGCCCACCTAGCGGGAAGGCGCGATGAGCAGTTCTTC.

This clonotype was counted many times. The chain couples TRBV5-1 to TRBJ2-1; TRBD2 agrees at 7 bases. Germline V CDR1 and CDR2: SGHRS, YFSETQ. V lost 0 bases and J lost 2; bases outside the gene matches: 8. The CDR3 runs 17 residues. The DNA of the CDR3 is TGCGCCAGCAGCTTGGCCGGTCTAGCGGAAGCCTACAATGAGCAGTTCTTC. Its translation is CASSLAGLAEAYNEQFF.

Only a few counts were recorded for this clonotype. The V gene is TRBV20-1, the J gene TRBJ2-7, with D perhaps TRBD1 (6 bases). The germline CDR1 and CDR2 sequences are DFQATT and SNEGSKA (reference sequence). The CDR3 contains 14 residues. Trimming took 3 bases from V and 0 from J, leaving 12 bases between them. CDR3 sequence reads: CSARYTGSSYEQYF. Here the CDR3 DNA reads TGCAGTGCTAGGTACACAGGGAGCTCCTACGAGCAGTACTTC.

V gene TRBV4-2 combines with J gene TRBJ2-5, with 9 bases identical to TRBD2. Germline CDR1 and CDR2: LGHNA and YNFKEQ. This CDR3 is built from 18 residues. Trimming at V came to 0 bases and at J to 5 bases, leaving 13 bases not matched to a gene. The DNA of the CDR3 is TGTGCCAGCAGCCAAGAGGCGAGTGCGTCTAGCGGGACCGAGACCCAGTACTTC. Amino acids: CASSQEASASSGTETQYF.

This clonotype was picked up a small number of times. Given the absence of the conserved phenylalanine or tryptophan at the CDR3 end, a read error is likely. Because the CDR3's place on the DNA is in doubt, the DNA is left out and the CDR3 is given as listed by TCRdb. This sequence joins TRBV20-1 and TRBJ1-5. Germline V CDR1 and CDR2: DFQATT, SNEGSKA (reference sequence). The CDR3 has 11 residues if both end residues are counted. This CDR3 is CSAREASQSVL.

This clonotype was observed many times. J is TRBJ1-2 and V is TRBV18; D gene unclear. Germline CDR1 KGHSH, CDR2 LQKENI. CDR3 length: 11 amino acids. The germline V and J ends were trimmed by 3 bases and 8 bases, with 7 bases remaining between them. CDR3 DNA sequence: TGTGCCAGCTCACCCGACGGAGGCTACACCTTC. This encodes CASSPDGGYTF. Full variable domain (outside the CDR3, taken from reference TRBV18 and TRBJ1-2): NAGVMQNPRHLVRRRGQEARLRCSPMKGHSHVYWYRQLPEEGLKFMVYLQKENIIDESGMPKERFSAEFPKEGPSILRIQQVVRGDSAAYFCASSPDGGYTFGSGTRLTVV.

The V gene is TRBV7-2, the J gene TRBJ1-1; no reliable D call. Trimming shortened V by 2 bases and J by 6 bases, and 10 bases separated the two germline ends. The CDR3 runs 13 residues. Germline assignment: CDR1 SGHTA and CDR2 FQGNSA. The CDR3 here is CASSLIGFSEAFF. The CDR3, as DNA: TGTGCCAGCAGCTTAATAGGGTTCTCTGAAGCTTTCTTT.

The chain links TRBV29-1 to TRBJ1-4; D not certain. The germline gives CDR1 SQVTM, CDR2 ANQGSEA. The CDR3 has 13 residues. Between the trimmed V and J ends, which lost 6 bases and 0 bases, there was a span of 8 bases. This chain's CDR3 is CSVRPATNEKLFF. CDR3 in DNA: TGCAGCGTACGGCCCGCAACTAATGAAAAACTGTTTTTT.

The chain is built from TRBV4-2 and TRBJ2-7, with 12 bases fitting TRBD2. This CDR3 comprises 16 residues. The germline V gene has CDR1 LGHNA and CDR2 YNFKEQ. V was pared by 1 base and J by 6 bases, with 7 bases of the junction left unmatched. CDR3 sequence: CASSQGMTSGSSEQYF. In nucleotides, the CDR3 is TGTGCCAGCAGCCAAGGTATGACTAGCGGGAGTTCCGAGCAGTACTTC.

The genes are TRBV30 and TRBJ1-3; D is possibly TRBD1 (5 bases). Germline-derived CDR1 and CDR2 are GTSNPN and SVGIG (reference sequence). The CDR3 covers 14 residues. V gave up 2 bases and J gave up 0 bases, with 8 bases separating them. The CDR3 bases are TGTGCCTGGAGTAGGGGCTACTCTGGAAACACCATATATTTT. This sequence encodes CAWSRGYSGNTIYF.